This T cell receptor (beta chain) is from a study of vaccination effects on CD4 cells after COVID-19. For this clone: The antigen remains unidentified.

TCRdb's table, derived via immunoSEQ multiplex PCR, lists solely in-frame clones and lacks some. The repertoire includes about 55,000 clones, around 68% of them detected once, and about 16% sits in the top ten. CD4+ T cells specific for antigen were expanded with viral peptide pools by the ViraFEST assay before sequencing. Culture lasted about nine days before CD4+ T cell isolation. Each vaccine recipient was nucleocapsid antibody negative and had no prior SARS-CoV-2 infection. Half-medium replacement with IL-2 medium occurred on days 3 and 7. The sequence was obtained from a human donor who received a COVID-19 vaccine. Sequences were derived from CD4+ T cells from PBMCs cultured with SARS-CoV-2 spike peptides, sampled before COVID-19 vaccination.

CDR3 amino acids: CASSRIGTSQETQYF. CDR3 nucleotides: TGTGCCAGTAGTCGGATCGGGACTAGCCAAGAGACCCAGTACTTC. This chain joins TRBV19 and TRBJ2-5, with 8 positions matching TRBD2. With 5 bases clipped from V and 1 base from J, the junction kept 6 bases outside the gene matches. CDR3 length: 15 amino acids. The germline gives CDR1 LNHDA, CDR2 SQIVND (reference sequence).